The next 18 T cell receptor beta chains were all read from a single sample in a study. One entry per CDR3 protein results from TCRdb running MiXCR on the reads. The sample yields about 4,100 distinct CDR3 sequences, over 9.5% seen once. Sequencing input: CD4+ T cells from synovial fluid. The receptors were sampled from a human donor with rheumatoid arthritis.

This chain links TRBV2 with TRBJ2-7, with a weak D call TRBD1 (5 bases). Trimming took 5 bases from V and 4 from J, leaving 9 bases between them. Germline V gene sequence: CDR1 SNHLY, CDR2 FYNNEI. There are 12 residues in the CDR3. In nucleotides, the CDR3 is TGTGCCAGCAGTACACAGGCTTACGAGCAGTACTTC. Its translation: CASSTQAYEQYF.

This clonotype is medium-sized (0.01 to 0.1%) by share. The V call is TRBV7-2, the J call TRBJ2-2; 14 bases are shared with TRBD2. Per germline, CDR1 SGHTA and CDR2 FQGNSA. This CDR3 is 15 amino acids long. Germline trimming cut 8 bases from V and 6 bases from J; bases unmatched to any gene: 5. CDR3 residues: CASATSGRAPGELFF. As DNA, the CDR3 is TGTGCCAGCGCGACTAGCGGGAGGGCCCCCGGGGAGCTGTTTTTT.

By share of the sample, this clonotype is medium-sized. The rearrangement joins TRBV11-2 to TRBJ2-2, with 9 bases identical to TRBD1. CDR3 length equals 15 residues. Germline values: CDR1 SGHAT, CDR2 FQNNGV. The trim removed 5 bases at V and 7 bases at J, leaving 8 bases unmatched. CDR3 sequence (DNA): TGTGCCAGCAGCGAACAGGGGGCATCCATCGGGGAGCTGTTTTTT. Translation gives CASSEQGASIGELFF.

This clonotype was observed many times. The CDR3 spells CATTSRVGGTYEQYF. The CDR3 coding sequence is TGTGCCACGACATCCAGGGTGGGGGGCACCTACGAGCAGTACTTC. This chain connects TRBV5-4 to TRBJ2-7; either TRBD1 or TRBD2 may supply D (6 bases each). The germline gives CDR1 SGHNT, CDR2 YYREEE (reference sequence). The CDR3 consists of 15 residues. Between the trimmed V and J ends, which lost 9 bases and 2 bases, there was a span of 21 bases.

This clonotype is categorized as medium-sized. This chain connects TRBV7-9 to TRBJ1-1; 7 nucleotides agree with TRBD1. Germline-derived CDR1 and CDR2 are SEHNR and FQNEAQ (reference sequence). V was pared by 1 base and J by 1 base, with 3 bases of the junction left unmatched. CDR3 length: 15 residues. For the CDR3, the DNA is TGTGCCAGCAGCTTAGAGGGGGCGAGGAACACTGAAGCTTTCTTT. It is translated as CASSLEGARNTEAFF.

This clonotype qualifies as medium-sized. The chain links TRBV29-1 to TRBJ2-5; no clear D gene. V shed 3 bases and J shed 8 bases, with 7 bases lying between them. Per germline, CDR1 SQVTM and CDR2 ANQGSEA. There are 10 residues in the CDR3. CDR3 coding DNA: TGCAGCGTTGAGAGGAGAACCCAGTACTTC. This codes for CSVERRTQYF.

In this sample, this clonotype turned up many times. The genes are TRBV4-2 and TRBJ2-2; 9 bases agree with TRBD2. The CDR3 has 16 amino acids. Germline CDR1 and CDR2: LGHNA and YNFKEQ. V lost 3 bases to trimming and J lost 6 bases; unmatched junction nucleotides: 8. The CDR3 DNA follows: TGTGCCAGCAGCCAGACCGGGACTAGCAATGCCGGGGAGCTGTTTTTT. It codes for CASSQTGTSNAGELFF.

This chain links TRBV20-1 with TRBJ1-5; no firm D call. This CDR3 comprises 12 residues. The V end was cut by 6 bases, the J end by 4 bases, with 10 bases between. Germline V gives CDR1 DFQATT, CDR2 SNEGSKA (reference sequence). The CDR3 DNA is TGCAGTGCCACGCCGTCGAATCAGCCCCAGCATTTT. Translating it yields CSATPSNQPQHF.

As to this clonotype: This clone may be a read error of a much larger clone one base away. This CDR3 fails to terminate in the conserved phenylalanine or tryptophan, so it likely reflects a read error. The chain uses TRBV6-6 and TRBJ2-7; the D gene is possibly TRBD2 (6 bases). Per germline, CDR1 MNHNY and CDR2 SVGAGI (reference sequence). The CDR3 is made up of 13 amino acids. The V and J ends lost 0 bases and 7 bases respectively, with 10 bases between them. CDR3 nucleotides: TGTGCCAGCAGTTACTCGCCGGGGACTGAGCAGTACATC. Residues: CASSYSPGTEQYI.

This clonotype was recorded at least ten times. CDR3 residues: CSALTGRGGNQPQHF. The DNA for the CDR3 is TGCAGTGCACTTACAGGGCGAGGGGGCAATCAGCCCCAGCATTTT. The chain is built from TRBV20-1 and TRBJ1-5; D might be TRBD1 (6 bases). Germline CDR1 and CDR2: DFQATT and SNEGSKA (reference sequence). V was shortened by 6 bases and J by 2 bases, with 17 bases between the two germline ends. CDR3 size: 15 residues.

The chain is built from TRBV11-2 and TRBJ1-5; D gene unclear. CDR1 is SGHAT, CDR2 FQNNGV, per germline. The CDR3 length is 13 residues. Between the trimmed V and J ends, which lost 0 bases and 5 bases, there was a span of 5 bases. The CDR3 sequence: CASSLDRDQPQHF. DNA of the CDR3: TGTGCCAGCAGCTTAGATCGGGATCAGCCCCAGCATTTT.

By sample share, this clonotype is medium-sized. This sequence joins TRBV20-1 and TRBJ2-1; TRBD2 is a possible D gene (5 bases). The CDR3 contains 15 residues. Trimming cost V 0 bases and J 8 bases, with 17 bases left between them. Per the germline V gene, CDR1 is DFQATT and CDR2 is SNEGSKA (reference sequence). Here the CDR3 DNA reads TGCAGTGCTAGAGATAGTCAGAGGGAATATTATGAGCAGTTCTTC. Protein: CSARDSQREYYEQFF.

This clonotype was counted ten times or more. The V call is TRBV6-2 or TRBV6-3, the J call TRBJ1-6, with TRBD1 as a possible D gene (5 bases). Trimming took 5 bases from V and 9 from J, leaving 20 bases between them. In germline, CDR1 is MNHEY, CDR2 SVGEGT. This CDR3 spans 16 amino acids. CDR3 DNA sequence: TGTGCCAGCAGTATCCGGGACCCCCTAGTGGGTTCACCCCTCCACTTT. Amino acids: CASSIRDPLVGSPLHF.

The V gene is TRBV4-2, the J gene TRBJ2-7; 7 nucleotides align to TRBD2. This CDR3 is 15 amino acids long. V was clipped by 1 base and J by 1 base; unmatched bases: 4. The V gene's germline CDR1 is LGHNA and CDR2 YNFKEQ. The CDR3 reads CASSQGAGLSYEQYF. The CDR3 DNA reads TGTGCCAGCAGCCAAGGAGCGGGGTTATCCTACGAGCAGTACTTC.

This clonotype was counted many times. CDR3 coding DNA: TGCAGTGCTAGAGATCCCGGAGCGGAAAGCTCCTACAATGAGCAGTTCTTC. This translates into CSARDPGAESSYNEQFF. This chain uses TRBV20-1 with TRBJ2-1, with D perhaps matching TRBD2 (5 bases). Germline CDR1 reads DFQATT; CDR2 reads SNEGSKA (reference sequence). The CDR3 length is 17 residues. The ends were cut back, 0 bases at V and 0 bases at J, with 15 bases in the middle.

Points on this clonotype: This likely stems from a read error, as it lies one base from a far larger clone. The CDR3 sequence is CASSLSSGSYNEQYF. The DNA for the CDR3 is TGTGCCAGCAGCTTGAGCAGCGGGTCATACAATGAGCAGTACTTC. V and J are TRBV7-2 and TRBJ2-7, with D possibly matching TRBD2 (6 bases). CDR1 is SGHTA, CDR2 FQGNSA, per germline. The V end lost 3 bases, the J end lost 7 bases, and 19 bases lay between the germline ends. The CDR3 covers 15 residues.

By proportion, this clonotype is medium-sized. CDR3 sequence reads: CASSLVFPGGVHSGANVLTF. In DNA, the CDR3 is TGTGCCAGCAGCTTAGTTTTTCCAGGGGGCGTTCACTCCGGGGCCAACGTCCTGACTTTC. The chain is built from TRBV7-8 and TRBJ2-6; 8 bases are shared with TRBD1. Trimming removed 1 base from V and 4 bases from J; junction bases left unmatched: 15. The CDR3 covers 20 residues. Per germline, CDR1 SGHVS and CDR2 FQNEAQ.

Remarks on this clonotype: The CDR3 carries no conserved terminal phenylalanine or tryptophan, so it likely arises from a read error. The J gene is TRBJ2-2, the V gene TRBV7-3, with D tentatively TRBD1 (6 bases). CDR1 is SGHTA and CDR2 is FQGTGA in the germline V gene. There are 13 residues in the CDR3. V was trimmed by 2 bases and J by 7 bases, leaving 8 bases between them. The CDR3 DNA reads as TGTGCCAGCAGCTTAGGGGGCGACGGGGAGCTGTTTCTT. It translates to CASSLGGDGELFL.